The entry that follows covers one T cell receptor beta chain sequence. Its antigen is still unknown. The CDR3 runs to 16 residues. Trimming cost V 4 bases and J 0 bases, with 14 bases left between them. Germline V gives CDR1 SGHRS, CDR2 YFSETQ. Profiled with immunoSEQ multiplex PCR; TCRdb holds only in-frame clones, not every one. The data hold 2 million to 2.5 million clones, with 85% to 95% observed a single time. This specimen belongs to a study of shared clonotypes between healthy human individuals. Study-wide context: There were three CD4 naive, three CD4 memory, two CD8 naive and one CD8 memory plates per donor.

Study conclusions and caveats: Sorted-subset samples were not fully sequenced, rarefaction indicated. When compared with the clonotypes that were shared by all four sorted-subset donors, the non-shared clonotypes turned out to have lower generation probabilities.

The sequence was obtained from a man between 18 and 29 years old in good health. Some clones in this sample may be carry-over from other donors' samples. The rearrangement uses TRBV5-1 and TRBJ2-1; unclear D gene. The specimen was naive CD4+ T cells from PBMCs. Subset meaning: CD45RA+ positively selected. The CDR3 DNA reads TGCGCCAGCAGCATGGTAGACTTTAGCTCCTACAATGAGCAGTTCTTC. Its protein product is CASSMVDFSSYNEQFF. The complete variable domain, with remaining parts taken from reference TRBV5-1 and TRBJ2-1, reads KAGVTQTPRYLIKTRGQQVTLSCSPISGHRSVSWYQQTPGQGLQFLFEYFSETQRNKGNFPGRFSGRQFSNSRSEMNVSTLELGDSALYLCASSMVDFSSYNEQFFGPGTRLTVL.